One and the same sample provided the 21 T cell receptor beta chains below, sequenced in a study of blood T cell repertoires in COVID-19. The assay was immunoSEQ multiplex PCR, and TCRdb's table has in-frame clones only and misses some. Found here are 250,000 to 300,000 clones, around 83% of them singletons; the top ten hold about 5%. Specimen: PBMCs or T cells enriched from blood (not recorded which). The receptor source for this set is a man between 35 and 55 years old who had been exposed to COVID-19.

The CDR3 region has the DNA TGTGCCAGTAGCTCCCAGAAACAAGAGACCCAGTACTTC. Translating it yields CASSSQKQETQYF. The chain is built from TRBV19 and TRBJ2-5; D unclear. Trimming cost V 6 bases and J 2 bases, with 10 bases left between them. This CDR3 is built from 13 residues. The germline V gene encodes CDR1 LNHDA and CDR2 SQIVND (reference sequence).

The chain carries TRBV7-6 and TRBJ2-3, with TRBD2 matching over 8 bases. The V and J ends lost 2 bases and 0 bases, in that order; junction bases with no gene match: 22. This CDR3 is 22 amino acids long. Germline CDR1 reads SGHVS; CDR2 reads FNYEAQ. The CDR3 bases are TGTGCCAGCAGCTTAATGACCCTGCGGGGGGCGGGCCGCTCCCCAAGCACAGATACGCAGTATTTT. This sequence encodes CASSLMTLRGAGRSPSTDTQYF. Using reference TRBV7-6 and TRBJ2-3 for the parts outside the CDR3, the full variable domain is GAGVSQSPRYKVTKRGQDVALRCDPISGHVSLYWYRQALGQGPEFLTYFNYEAQQDKSGLPNDRFSAERPEGSISTLTIQRTEQRDSAMYRCASSLMTLRGAGRSPSTDTQYFGPGTRLTVL.

The chain links TRBV6-9 to TRBJ2-7; 11 nucleotides align to TRBD2. Germline lookup yields CDR1 MNHGY and CDR2 SVAAGI. V dropped 4 bases and J dropped 3; count of bases not matched to a gene: 14. This CDR3 region has 18 residues. CDR3 in DNA: TGTGCCAGCAGTTCTGGACTAGCGGGCGTCGAACCGGGCTACGAGCAGTACTTC. Amino acids: CASSSGLAGVEPGYEQYF.

The chain links TRBV19 to TRBJ1-2; D gene uncertain. The V gene's germline CDR1 is LNHDA and CDR2 SQIVND (reference sequence). The length of the CDR3 is 13 residues. V was cut by 10 bases and J by 5 bases, with 17 bases left in between. CDR3 residues: CATKSQGVYGYTF. The CDR3 DNA sequence: TGTGCCACGAAAAGCCAAGGAGTTTATGGCTACACCTTC.

The chain combines TRBV19 with TRBJ1-2, with a tentative D call TRBD1 (6 bases). The CDR3 has 15 residues. The ends were cut back, 2 bases at V and 6 bases at J, with 16 bases in the middle. Germline-derived CDR1 and CDR2 are LNHDA and SQIVND (reference sequence). The CDR3 sequence: CASSIRQERADGYTF. The CDR3 nucleotides are TGTGCCAGTAGTATACGACAGGAACGGGCGGATGGCTACACCTTC.

On this clone itself: Other nucleotide sequences in the sample specify the same CDR3. The J gene is TRBJ2-5, the V gene TRBV7-9, with TRBD2 as a possible D gene (6 bases). V lost 0 bases to trimming and J lost 5 bases, with 10 bases between them. Germline V CDR1 and CDR2: SEHNR, FQNEAQ (reference sequence). There are 14 residues in the CDR3. This CDR3 reads CASSLAGGGETQYF. The CDR3 bases are TGTGCCAGCAGCTTAGCGGGCGGAGGGGAGACCCAGTACTTC. The full variable domain, its missing parts supplied by reference TRBV7-9 and TRBJ2-5, is DTGVSQNPRHKITKRGQNVTFRCDPISEHNRLYWYRQTLGQGPEFLTYFQNEAQLEKSRLLSDRFSAERPKGSFSTLEIQRTEQGDSAMYLCASSLAGGGETQYFGPGTRLLVL.

The chain recombines TRBV29-1 with TRBJ2-3, with 12 bases lining up with TRBD1. The CDR3 totals 17 residues. Germline CDR1 reads SQVTM; CDR2 reads ANQGSEA. V shed 4 bases and J 2 bases; nucleotides not matched to a gene: 10. The CDR3 DNA reads as TGCAGCGTTGGTTCCGGGACAGGGGGCGCGGTCACAGATACGCAGTATTTT. Translating it yields CSVGSGTGGAVTDTQYF.

This clone was recorded a few times. The chain recombines TRBV5-8 with TRBJ2-1; 7 bases match TRBD2. The V gene end was trimmed by 0 bases and the J gene end by 7 bases; junction bases not matched to a gene: 4. The germline gives CDR1 SGHTS, CDR2 YDEGEE. The CDR3 contains 14 residues. CDR3 loop: CASSLEVGRNEQFF. For the CDR3, the DNA is TGTGCCAGCAGCTTGGAGGTCGGGAGGAATGAGCAGTTCTTC.

This clone was detected ten times or more. This rearrangement joins TRBV5-1 to TRBJ1-2, with no clear D. Germline V gene sequence: CDR1 SGHRS, CDR2 YFSETQ. CDR3 size: 15 residues. Trimming cost V 0 bases and J 8 bases, with 17 bases left between them. CDR3 nucleotides: TGCGCCAGCAGCTTGGTATCAGGTCGGACGGGAGGCTACACCTTC. Its translation is CASSLVSGRTGGYTF.

A few counts support this clone. V usage is TRBV2 and J usage is TRBJ1-1, with D hard to call. The CDR3 spans 10 residues. Trimming left V 7 bases short and J 6 bases short, with 6 bases between. Looked up from germline, CDR1 is SNHLY and CDR2 is FYNNEI. DNA of the CDR3: TGTGCCAGCATCTACGCTGAAGCTTTCTTT. Its translation is CASIYAEAFF. Full variable domain (remainder filled in from reference TRBV2 and TRBJ1-1): EPEVTQTPSHQVTQMGQEVILRCVPISNHLYFYWYRQILGQKVEFLVSFYNNEISEKSEIFDDQFSVERPDGSNFTLKIRSTKLEDSAMYFCASIYAEAFFGQGTRLTVV.

This chain links TRBV12-3 or TRBV12-4 with TRBJ2-1, with D uncertain. This CDR3 has 12 residues. Deletions cut 4 bases from V and 7 bases from J, with 8 bases between. CDR3 in amino acids: CASSSAANEQFF. The CDR3 nucleotides read TGTGCCAGCAGTTCGGCGGCAAATGAGCAGTTCTTC.

The chain carries TRBV7-3 and TRBJ2-3; D possibly corresponds to TRBD1 (5 bases). CDR1 and CDR2 (germline): SGHTA, FQGTGA. This CDR3 is 14 amino acids long. V lost 10 bases and J lost 4, with 18 bases in between. This CDR3 is CATKQGLGADTQYF. The CDR3 DNA sequence: TGTGCCACCAAGCAGGGCTTGGGCGCAGATACGCAGTATTTT.

This chain connects TRBV30 to TRBJ1-5; TRBD1 is a possible D gene (5 bases). This CDR3 is built from 18 residues. V dropped 0 bases and J dropped 0 bases, with 18 bases sitting between them. Looked up from germline, CDR1 is GTSNPN and CDR2 is SVGIG (reference sequence). CDR3 nucleotide sequence: TGTGCCTGGAGTGTGTCCGCTTGGGGCGCGCTTAGCAATCAGCCCCAGCATTTT. Residues: CAWSVSAWGALSNQPQHF. Together with reference TRBV30 and TRBJ1-5, the CDR3 gives the full variable domain: SQTIHQWPATLVQPVGSPLSLECTVEGTSNPNLYWYRQAAGRGLQLLFYSVGIGQISSEVPQNLSASRPQDRQFILSSKKLLLSDSGFYLCAWSVSAWGALSNQPQHFGDGTRLSIL.

The chain has TRBV6-2 or TRBV6-3 and TRBJ1-4; D possibly corresponds to TRBD1 (5 bases). V lost 2 bases and J lost 8, with 15 bases in between. The CDR3 spans 15 residues. Germline CDR1 and CDR2: MNHEY and SVGEGT. In DNA, the CDR3 is TGTGCCAGCAGTTACGGGCAGGGCTGGATGGAAAAACTGTTTTTT. Residues: CASSYGQGWMEKLFF.

CDR3: CASSPTSANEQFF. In DNA form, the CDR3 reads TGTGCCAGCAGCCCGACTAGCGCCAATGAGCAGTTCTTC. The V gene is TRBV3-1 (or the pseudogene TRBV3-2), the J gene TRBJ2-1; the match to TRBD2 covers 8 bases. V shed 4 bases and J 6 bases; nucleotides not matched to a gene: 2. The CDR3 has 13 residues. Germline CDR1 reads LGHDT; CDR2 reads YNNKEL (reference sequence).

The chain uses TRBV14 and TRBJ1-6, with 10 bases matching TRBD1. Trimming cost V 6 bases and J 11 bases; bases outside gene matches: 10. The CDR3 is 15 residues long. Germline-derived CDR1 and CDR2 are SGHDN and FVKESK. CDR3 coding DNA: TGTGCCAGCAGATACGGGACAGGGGCATCAGCACCCCTCCACTTT. It yields the protein CASRYGTGASAPLHF.

This clone was seen only once. This sequence joins TRBV6-2 or TRBV6-3 and TRBJ1-6; D not certain. This CDR3 spans 19 amino acids. CDR1 MNHEY and CDR2 SVGEGT come from the germline V gene. The V end was cut by 0 bases, the J end by 0 bases, with 15 bases between. The CDR3 region has the DNA TGTGCCAGCAGTTACTCGACATTCAGCGGGAGCTCCTATAATTCACCCCTCCACTTT. This encodes CASSYSTFSGSSYNSPLHF.

This clone has only one observation. The rearrangement uses TRBV30 and TRBJ2-1; D unresolved. V gave up 0 bases and J gave up 7 bases, with 7 bases separating them. CDR3 length: 12 residues. Per the germline V gene, CDR1 is GTSNPN and CDR2 is SVGIG (reference sequence). CDR3 sequence reads: CAWSVTLNEQFF. CDR3 nucleotide sequence: TGTGCCTGGAGTGTAACTCTTAATGAGCAGTTCTTC. The whole variable domain, remainder taken from reference TRBV30 and TRBJ2-1, is SQTIHQWPATLVQPVGSPLSLECTVEGTSNPNLYWYRQAAGRGLQLLFYSVGIGQISSEVPQNLSASRPQDRQFILSSKKLLLSDSGFYLCAWSVTLNEQFFGPGTRLTVL.

V usage is TRBV19 and J usage is TRBJ1-5; maybe TRBD1 (6 bases). This CDR3 has 13 amino acids. The ends were cut back, 5 bases at V and 3 bases at J, with 8 bases in the middle. Looked up from germline, CDR1 is LNHDA and CDR2 is SQIVND (reference sequence). The CDR3 DNA is TGTGCCAGTAGTTGGACAGTCAATCAGCCCCAGCATTTT. It specifies CASSWTVNQPQHF.

CDR3 sequence reads: CASSYSQIYEQYF. As DNA, the CDR3 is TGTGCCAGCAGTTACTCCCAAATCTACGAGCAGTACTTC. The rearrangement uses TRBV6-2 or TRBV6-3 and TRBJ2-7; D unclear. The CDR3 runs to 13 residues. Germline V gene lookup returns CDR1 MNHEY and CDR2 SVGEGT. V shed 0 bases and J shed 3 bases, with 6 bases lying between them.

Here the CDR3 reads CSWGGDTEAFF. The CDR3 nucleotides read TGCAGTTGGGGAGGGGACACTGAAGCTTTCTTT. The V call is TRBV20-1, the J call TRBJ1-1; D might be TRBD1 (5 bases). The germline V gene encodes CDR1 DFQATT and CDR2 SNEGSKA (reference sequence). Trimming pared 8 bases from V and 3 bases from J, leaving 10 bases between. The CDR3 runs 11 residues.